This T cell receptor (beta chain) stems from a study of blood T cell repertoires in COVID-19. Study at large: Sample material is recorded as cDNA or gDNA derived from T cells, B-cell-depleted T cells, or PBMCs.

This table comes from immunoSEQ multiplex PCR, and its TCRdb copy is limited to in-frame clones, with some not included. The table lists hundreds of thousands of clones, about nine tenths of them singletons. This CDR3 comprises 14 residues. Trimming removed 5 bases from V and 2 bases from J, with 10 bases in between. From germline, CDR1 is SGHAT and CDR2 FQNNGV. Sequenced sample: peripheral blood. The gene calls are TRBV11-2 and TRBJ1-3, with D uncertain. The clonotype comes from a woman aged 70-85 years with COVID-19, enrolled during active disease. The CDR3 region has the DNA TGTGCCAGCAGCCCTGACTACCCTGGAAACACCATATATTTT. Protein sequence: CASSPDYPGNTIYF.